This T cell receptor (beta chain) was sequenced in a study of T cells in localized non-small cell lung cancer. The data were produced by immunoSEQ multiplex PCR, yet TCRdb's version contains in-frame clones alone and is incomplete. The data hold fewer than 40,000 clones, with around four fifths observed a single time. The study, taken as a whole, reports: When the top 100 tumor clones were examined, a median about 60 of them also appeared in the adjacent lung, which was paired and uninvolved. T cell clonality was highest in uninvolved adjacent lung, above tumor. There was an association of higher blood T cell density with longer overall survival.

V was clipped by 5 bases and J by 1 base; unmatched bases: 9. Germline V gives CDR1 SGHTA, CDR2 FQGNSA. This CDR3 has 17 residues. A remark on this clone: Its target is not known.

This chain uses TRBV7-2 with TRBJ1-3; 9 bases line up with TRBD1. This specimen was peripheral blood, taken before any cancer treatment. The TCR originated in a male donor at least 60 years old with stage II squamous cell lung carcinoma. In DNA, the CDR3 is TGTGCCAGCAGCGATCGTCCCGGGACAGGGTCTGGAAACACCATATATTTT. Translating it yields CASSDRPGTGSGNTIYF.